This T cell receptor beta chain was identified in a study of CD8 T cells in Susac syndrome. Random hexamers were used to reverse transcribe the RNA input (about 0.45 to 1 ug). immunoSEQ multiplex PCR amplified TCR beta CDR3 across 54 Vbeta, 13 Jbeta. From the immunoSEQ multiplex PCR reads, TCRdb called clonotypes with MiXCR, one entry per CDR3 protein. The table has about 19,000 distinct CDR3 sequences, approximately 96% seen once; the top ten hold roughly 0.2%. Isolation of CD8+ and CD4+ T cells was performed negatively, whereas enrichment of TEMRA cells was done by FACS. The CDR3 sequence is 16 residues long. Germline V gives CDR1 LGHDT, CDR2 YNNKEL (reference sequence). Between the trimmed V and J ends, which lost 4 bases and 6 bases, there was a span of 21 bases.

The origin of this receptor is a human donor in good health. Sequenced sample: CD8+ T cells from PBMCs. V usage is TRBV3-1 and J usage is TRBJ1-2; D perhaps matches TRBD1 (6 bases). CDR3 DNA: TGTGCCAGCAGCCTCACTACGGGGGGCTACGAAAATGGCTACACCTTC. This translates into CASSLTTGGYENGYTF.